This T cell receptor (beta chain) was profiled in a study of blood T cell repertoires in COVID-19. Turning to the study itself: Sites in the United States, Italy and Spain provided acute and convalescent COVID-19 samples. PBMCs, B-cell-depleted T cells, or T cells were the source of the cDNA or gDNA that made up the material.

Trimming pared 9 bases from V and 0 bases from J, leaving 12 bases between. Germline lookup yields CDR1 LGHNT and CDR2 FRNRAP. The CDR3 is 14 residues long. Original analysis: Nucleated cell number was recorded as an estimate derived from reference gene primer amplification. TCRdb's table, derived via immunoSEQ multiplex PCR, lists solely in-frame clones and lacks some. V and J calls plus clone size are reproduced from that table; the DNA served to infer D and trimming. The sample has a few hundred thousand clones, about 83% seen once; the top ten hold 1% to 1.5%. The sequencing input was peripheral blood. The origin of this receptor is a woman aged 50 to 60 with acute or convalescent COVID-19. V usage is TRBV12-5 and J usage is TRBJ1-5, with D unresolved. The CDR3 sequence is CASLLGSSNQPQHF. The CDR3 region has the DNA TGTGCTAGCCTCTTGGGCAGTAGCAATCAGCCCCAGCATTTT.